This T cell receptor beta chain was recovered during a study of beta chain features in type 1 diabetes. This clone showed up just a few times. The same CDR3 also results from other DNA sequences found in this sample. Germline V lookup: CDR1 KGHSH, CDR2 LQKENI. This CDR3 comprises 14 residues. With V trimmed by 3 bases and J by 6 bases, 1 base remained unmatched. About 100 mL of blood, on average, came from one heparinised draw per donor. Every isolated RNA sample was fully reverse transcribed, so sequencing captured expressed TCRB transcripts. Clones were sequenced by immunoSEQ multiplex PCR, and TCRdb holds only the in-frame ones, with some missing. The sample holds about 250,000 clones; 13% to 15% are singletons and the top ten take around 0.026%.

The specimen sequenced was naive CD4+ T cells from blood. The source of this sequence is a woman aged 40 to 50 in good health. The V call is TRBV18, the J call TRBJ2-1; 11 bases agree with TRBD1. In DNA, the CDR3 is TGTGCCAGCTCACCGGGACAGGGGGGCAATGAGCAGTTCTTC. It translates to CASSPGQGGNEQFF.